This T cell receptor beta chain comes out of a study of blood T cell repertoires in COVID-19 (dated by TCRdb to 2019 to 2021). Study-level background: The collaborator samples originated in the United States, Italy and Spain and spanned the acute and convalescent phases of COVID-19. The material from the prospective study consisted of cDNA or gDNA derived from T cells, B-cell-depleted T cells, or PBMCs. The dataset comprised deeply sampled blood TCRbeta repertoires from subjects exposed to, actively infected with, or recovered from COVID-19. The repertoires were made available in a free public database intended to serve as a resource for research on the immune response to SARS-CoV-2. The samples were drawn from the first 160 participants of the ongoing ImmuneRACE study and from some 1,300 subjects provided by 6 global collaborators. A de-identified subject ID, COVID-19 status, age in years and sex were almost always included in the sample metadata. Where HLA class I and class II types were available, the types were taken from metadata supplied by the sample provider, not from assay-based typing.

Overall study outcomes, separate from this receptor: The quantity of clinical and demographic metadata differed by source and by participant and was supplied without curation.

Whole blood was collected in K2EDTA tubes by collaborating institutions according to the institutions' own protocols. For TCRbeta analysis, collaborator samples were shipped as frozen whole blood, as isolated PBMCs, or as DNA extracted from either sample type. TCRbeta CDR3 regions were amplified from genomic DNA by means of the immunoSEQ Assay, a bias-controlled multiplex PCR. The study's processing was this. The number of nucleated cells in each sample was estimated from the amplification of reference gene primers within the assay. To quantify the absolute abundance of each unique TCRbeta CDR3 rearrangement, sequence reads were collapsed and filtered. For each sample, productive Simpson clonality was calculated as the square root of Simpson's diversity index over productive rearrangements. TCRdb obtained this table from immuneACCESS and retained in-frame rearrangements with V and J assigned. These tables miss some clones; where compared with another copy, unresolved V genes account for less than half of the shortfall, and the remainder is unexplained. The DNA gave D and trimming, while V, J and clone size come from that table. In this sample the table shows 56,000 or so clones, 91% of which occur a single time. About 6.5% of the sample is held by the ten biggest clonotypes.

The CDR3 covers 13 residues, taking in both the cysteine and the phenylalanine. Kept here is only the CDR3 DNA, which spans 39 bases and is read in frame from base 1. Clipping removes 6 bases from V and 7 bases from J, with 9 as the unmatched junction base count. CDR1 and CDR2 were assigned from the germline V gene as SNHLY and FYNNEI. About this clone: What antigen it recognizes has not been identified. Qualities for individual bases were not recorded, and no much larger clone is one base off.

What was sequenced was peripheral blood. This chain is built from TRBV2 and TRBJ2-7, with 7 central nucleotides matching TRBD1. This receptor was obtained from a man aged 50 to 59 with active COVID-19. At the DNA level, the sequence is TGTGCCAGCAGGACAGGGAGCTGGAGAGAGCAGTACTTC. This encodes CASRTGSWREQYF.